This T cell receptor beta chain stems from a study of T cell responses to AZD1222 COVID-19 vaccine. TCRdb's copy holds only in-frame clones and misses some; the assay was immunoSEQ multiplex PCR. The sample records 120,000 to 150,000 clones, approximately 90% being singletons. Sequenced material: peripheral blood, taken on day 0 of AZD1222 vaccination. The source is an adult in good health.

The CDR3 sequence is CASSLDHRLSDTQYF. As DNA, the CDR3 is TGTGCCAGCAGCTTAGATCATCGGCTATCCGATACGCAGTATTTT. The chain employs TRBV11-2 and TRBJ2-3; D unclear. CDR3 length: 15 amino acids. Germline assignment: CDR1 SGHAT and CDR2 FQNNGV. V was pared by 0 bases and J by 6 bases, with 13 bases between.